This is a list of T cell receptor beta chains from one sample in a study of T cells in Graves' hyperthyroidism and ophthalmopathy. Each CDR3 protein gets one entry after TCRdb re-called the multiplex PCR reads with MiXCR. Altogether approximately 210,000 distinct CDR3 sequences are present, approximately 17% being singletons, with the ten largest covering roughly 53%. Sequenced material: blood. These receptors all stem from a man aged 45 to 65 with Graves' hyperthyroidism. Both conserved end residues are part of each CDR3. Each record gives: CDR3 DNA, CDR3 protein, J gene, clone size, V gene, D gene. A D gene is named only where the DNA matches it firmly. Part of the rows lack a size; the others show once, few, many or a class for expanded clones.

DNA: TGTGCCAGCAGTTTATGGTGGGGGGAATCGGAGACAGGGGATGGCTACACCTTC
CDR3: CASSLWWGESETGDGYTF
J: TRBJ1-2
size: .
V: TRBV28
D: TRBD1

DNA: TGTGCCAGCAGCCTGGACGTGGGCTATGGCTACACCTTC
CDR3: CASSLDVGYGYTF
J: TRBJ1-2
size: .
V: TRBV5-8
D: .

DNA: TGTGCCAGCGCCGGACAGGCCACAGATACGCAGTATTTT
CDR3: CASAGQATDTQYF
J: TRBJ2-3
size: many
V: TRBV27
D: TRBD1

DNA: TGTGCCAGCAGCCAGAGAGGGGCGATGAACACTGAAGCTTTCTTT
CDR3: CASSQRGAMNTEAFF
J: TRBJ1-1
size: few
V: TRBV14
D: .

DNA: TGCGCCAGCAGCCCCCCCCAAGTGGGCAACTATGGCTACACCTTC
CDR3: CASSPPQVGNYGYTF
J: TRBJ1-2
size: many
V: TRBV5-1
D: .

DNA: TGTGCCAGCAGCTTGATAGCGGATACCTCCTACGAGCAGTACTTC
CDR3: CASSLIADTSYEQYF
J: TRBJ2-7
size: many
V: TRBV5-5
D: .

DNA: TGTGCCAGCAGGGACATCAGTTCACCCCTCCACTTT
CDR3: CASRDISSPLHF
J: TRBJ1-6
size: .
V: TRBV28
D: .

DNA: TGTGCCAGCAAAAAGAACACTGAAGCTTTCTTT
CDR3: CASKKNTEAFF
J: TRBJ1-1
size: many
V: TRBV28
D: .

DNA: TGCGCCAGCAGTGAAGTTGGGAACACTGAAGCTTTCTTT
CDR3: CASSEVGNTEAFF
J: TRBJ1-1
size: many
V: TRBV10-1
D: .

DNA: TGCAGCGTTGGACAGGCTACGCAGTATTTT
CDR3: CSVGQATQYF
J: TRBJ2-3
size: many
V: TRBV29-1
D: .

DNA: TGTGCCAGCAGTGAATACTTTGTTTACATCTACGGCTACACCTTC
CDR3: CASSEYFVYIYGYTF
J: TRBJ1-2
size: many
V: TRBV6-1
D: .

DNA: TGCAGTGCCAACAGACAGGCGACCTACGAGCAGTACTTC
CDR3: CSANRQATYEQYF
J: TRBJ2-7
size: .
V: TRBV20-1
D: .

DNA: TGTGCCAGCAGTGTACTAGGGGGTGGCTACAATGAGCAGTTCTTC
CDR3: CASSVLGGGYNEQFF
J: TRBJ2-1
size: many
V: TRBV27
D: .

DNA: TGTGCCAGCAGGAGGACCGAGAACACTGAAGCTTTCTTT
CDR3: CASRRTENTEAFF
J: TRBJ1-1
size: .
V: TRBV6-4
D: .

DNA: TGCAGTGGGACTAGCGGGACGAGTACCGGGGAGCTGTTTTTT
CDR3: CSGTSGTSTGELFF
J: TRBJ2-2
size: many
V: TRBV20-1
D: TRBD2